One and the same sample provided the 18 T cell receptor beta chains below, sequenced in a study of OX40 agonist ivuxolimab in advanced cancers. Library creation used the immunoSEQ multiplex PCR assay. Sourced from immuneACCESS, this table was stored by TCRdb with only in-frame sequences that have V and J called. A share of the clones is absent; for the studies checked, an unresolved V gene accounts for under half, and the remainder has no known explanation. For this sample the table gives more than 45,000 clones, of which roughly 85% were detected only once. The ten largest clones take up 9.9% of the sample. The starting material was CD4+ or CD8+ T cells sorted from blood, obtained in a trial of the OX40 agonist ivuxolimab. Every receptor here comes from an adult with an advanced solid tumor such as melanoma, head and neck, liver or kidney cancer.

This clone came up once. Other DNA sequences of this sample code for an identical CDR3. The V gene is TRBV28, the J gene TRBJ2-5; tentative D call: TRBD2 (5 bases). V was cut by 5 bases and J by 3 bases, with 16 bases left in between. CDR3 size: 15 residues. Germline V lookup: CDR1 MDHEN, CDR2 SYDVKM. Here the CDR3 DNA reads TGTGCCAGCAGTGCCCGGGGAACCTCAGAAGAGACCCAGTACTTC. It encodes CASSARGTSEETQYF.

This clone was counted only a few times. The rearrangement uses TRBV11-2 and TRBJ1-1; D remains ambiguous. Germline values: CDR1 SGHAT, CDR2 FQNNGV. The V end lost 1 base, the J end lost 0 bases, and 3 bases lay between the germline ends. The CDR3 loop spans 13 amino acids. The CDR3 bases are TGTGCCAGCAGCTTAGGCCTGAACACTGAAGCTTTCTTT. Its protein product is CASSLGLNTEAFF. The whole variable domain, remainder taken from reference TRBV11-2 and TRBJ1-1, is EAGVAQSPRYKIIEKRQSVAFWCNPISGHATLYWYQQILGQGPKLLIQFQNNGVVDDSQLPKDRFSAERLKGVDSTLKIQPAKLEDSAVYLCASSLGLNTEAFFGQGTRLTVV.

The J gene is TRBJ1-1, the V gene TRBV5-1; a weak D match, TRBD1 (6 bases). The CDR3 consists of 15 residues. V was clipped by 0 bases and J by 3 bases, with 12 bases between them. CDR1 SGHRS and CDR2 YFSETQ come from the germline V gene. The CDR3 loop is CASSLEPGADTEAFF. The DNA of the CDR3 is TGCGCCAGCAGCTTGGAGCCAGGGGCAGACACTGAAGCTTTCTTT.

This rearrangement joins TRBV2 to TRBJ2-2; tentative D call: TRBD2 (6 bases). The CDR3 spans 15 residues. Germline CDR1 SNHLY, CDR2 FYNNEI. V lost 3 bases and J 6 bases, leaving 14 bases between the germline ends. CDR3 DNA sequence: TGTGCCAGCAGTGAGGATAGGAGGGTGGCCGGGGAGCTGTTTTTT. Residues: CASSEDRRVAGELFF.

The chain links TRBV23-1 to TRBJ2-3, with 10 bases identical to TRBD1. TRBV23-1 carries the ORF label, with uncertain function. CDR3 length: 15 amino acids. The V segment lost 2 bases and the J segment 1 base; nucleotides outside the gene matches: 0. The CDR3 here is CASSQDRGRTDTQYF. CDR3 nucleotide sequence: TGCGCCAGCAGTCAAGACAGGGGGCGCACAGATACGCAGTATTTT.

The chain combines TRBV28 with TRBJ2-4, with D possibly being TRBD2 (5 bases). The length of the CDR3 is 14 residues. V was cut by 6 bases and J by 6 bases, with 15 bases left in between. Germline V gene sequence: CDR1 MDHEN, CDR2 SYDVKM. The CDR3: CASSQAREGNIQYF. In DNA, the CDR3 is TGTGCCAGCAGCCAAGCCCGAGAGGGAAACATTCAGTACTTC.

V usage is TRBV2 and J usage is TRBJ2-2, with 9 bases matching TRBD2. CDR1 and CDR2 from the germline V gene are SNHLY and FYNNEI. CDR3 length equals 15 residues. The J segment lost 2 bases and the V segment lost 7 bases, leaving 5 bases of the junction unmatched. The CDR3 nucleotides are TGTGCCAGCAACTTAGCGGGAGCTAACACCGGGGAGCTGTTTTTT. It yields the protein CASNLAGANTGELFF.

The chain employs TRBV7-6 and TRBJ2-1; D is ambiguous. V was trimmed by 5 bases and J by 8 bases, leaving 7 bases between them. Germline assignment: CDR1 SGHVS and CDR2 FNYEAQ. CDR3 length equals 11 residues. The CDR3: CASSILDEQFF. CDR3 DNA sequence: TGTGCCAGCAGCATTCTTGATGAGCAGTTCTTC.

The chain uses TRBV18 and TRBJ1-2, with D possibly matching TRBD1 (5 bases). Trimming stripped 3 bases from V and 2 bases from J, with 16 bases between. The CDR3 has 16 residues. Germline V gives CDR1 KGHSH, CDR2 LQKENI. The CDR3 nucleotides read TGTGCCAGCTCACCCCTTAATGGGGACTCAAACTATGGCTACACCTTC. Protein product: CASSPLNGDSNYGYTF.

The chain's CDR3 is CASSLARGIKNIQYF. The CDR3 DNA sequence: TGTGCCAGCAGCTTGGCGCGGGGCATCAAAAACATTCAGTACTTC. This rearrangement joins TRBV5-5 to TRBJ2-4; D is possibly TRBD2 (6 bases). This CDR3 is built from 15 residues. With 0 bases removed from V and 3 bases from J, the gap between germline ends came to 10 bases. Germline CDR1 and CDR2: SGHKS and YYEKEE (reference sequence).

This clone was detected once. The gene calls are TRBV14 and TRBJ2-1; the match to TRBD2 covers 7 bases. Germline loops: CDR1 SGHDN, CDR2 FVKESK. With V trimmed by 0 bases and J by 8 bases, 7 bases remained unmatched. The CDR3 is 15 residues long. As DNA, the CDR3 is TGTGCCAGCAGCCAAGAAGGCGGGAGTGGCTATGAGCAGTTCTTC. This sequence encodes CASSQEGGSGYEQFF.

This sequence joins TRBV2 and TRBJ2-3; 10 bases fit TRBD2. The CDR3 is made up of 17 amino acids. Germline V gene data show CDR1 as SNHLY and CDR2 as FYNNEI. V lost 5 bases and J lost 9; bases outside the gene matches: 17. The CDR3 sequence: CASSPRQAGGSGRTQYF. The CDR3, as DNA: TGTGCCAGCAGTCCCCGGCAAGCGGGAGGGTCCGGAAGGACGCAGTATTTT.

Here the CDR3 DNA reads TGTGCCAGTAGTATAAAAGGGACAGATACGCAGTATTTT. The encoded protein is CASSIKGTDTQYF. This chain connects TRBV19 to TRBJ2-3; D unresolved. CDR1 and CDR2 (germline): LNHDA, SQIVND (reference sequence). The germline V and J ends were trimmed by 2 bases and 3 bases, with 6 bases remaining between them. There are 13 residues in the CDR3. The full variable domain, completed using reference TRBV19 and TRBJ2-3, is DGGITQSPKYLFRKEGQNVTLSCEQNLNHDAMYWYRQDPGQGLRLIYYSQIVNDFQKGDIAEGYSVSREKKESFPLTVTSAQKNPTAFYLCASSIKGTDTQYFGPGTRLTVL.

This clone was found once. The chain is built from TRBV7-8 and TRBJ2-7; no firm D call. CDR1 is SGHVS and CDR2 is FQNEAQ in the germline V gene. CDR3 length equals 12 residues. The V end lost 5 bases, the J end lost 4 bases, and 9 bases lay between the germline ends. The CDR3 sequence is CASSRPGYEQYF. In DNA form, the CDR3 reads TGTGCCAGCAGCCGGCCCGGGTACGAGCAGTACTTC.

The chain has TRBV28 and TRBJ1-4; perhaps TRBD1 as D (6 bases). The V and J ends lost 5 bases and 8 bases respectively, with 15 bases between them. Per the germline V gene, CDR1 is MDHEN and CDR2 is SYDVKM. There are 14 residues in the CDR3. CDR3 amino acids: CASSLKGVSEKLFF. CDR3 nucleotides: TGTGCCAGCAGTCTAAAGGGGGTCAGCGAAAAACTGTTTTTT. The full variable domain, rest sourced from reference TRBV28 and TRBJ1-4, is DVKVTQSSRYLVKRTGEKVFLECVQDMDHENMFWYRQDPGLGLRLIYFSYDVKMKEKGDIPEGYSVSREKKERFSLILESASTNQTSMYLCASSLKGVSEKLFFGSGTQLSVL.

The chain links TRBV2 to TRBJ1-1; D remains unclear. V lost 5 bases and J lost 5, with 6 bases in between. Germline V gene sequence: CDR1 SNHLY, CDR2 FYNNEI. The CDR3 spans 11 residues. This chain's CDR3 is CASSRRTEAFF. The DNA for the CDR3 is TGTGCCAGCAGTAGACGGACTGAAGCTTTCTTT.

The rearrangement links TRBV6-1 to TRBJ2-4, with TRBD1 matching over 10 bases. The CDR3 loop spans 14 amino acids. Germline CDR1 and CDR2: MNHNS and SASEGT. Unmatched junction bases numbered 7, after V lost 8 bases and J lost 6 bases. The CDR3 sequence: CASGQRDRGNIQYF. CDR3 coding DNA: TGTGCCAGCGGTCAACGGGACAGGGGAAACATTCAGTACTTC.

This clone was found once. The CDR3 sequence: CASSCNPEPEHDEQFF. The CDR3 coding sequence is TGTGCCAGCAGCTGCAACCCGGAGCCCGAACACGATGAGCAGTTCTTC. The rearrangement uses TRBV11-3 and TRBJ2-1, with D unresolved. The CDR3 length is 16 residues. Deletions cut 4 bases from V and 8 bases from J, with 21 bases between. In germline, CDR1 is SGHNT, CDR2 YENEEA.